This TCR beta chain was observed in a study of T cell changes during pregnancy in multiple sclerosis. Data came from immunoSEQ multiplex PCR; TCRdb stores just in-frame clones and leaves some out. The sample shows fewer than 90,000 clones, around 90% of them seen only once. The CDR3 length is 13 residues. The ends lost 2 bases at V and 5 bases at J; junction bases unmatched: 0. Germline-derived CDR1 and CDR2 are MRHNA and SNTAGT. This clonotype was sampled from a female donor with multiple sclerosis, enrolled in a pregnancy study. The chain carries TRBV6-4 and TRBJ2-7; 10 bases fit TRBD2. The sequencing used peripheral blood, collected in the second trimester of pregnancy. The CDR3 region has the DNA TGTGCCAGCAGTGACGGGACTAGCGACGAGCAGTACTTC. It is translated as CASSDGTSDEQYF.